The clone carrying this T cell receptor beta chain has a handful of counts. Its antigen is as yet unknown. These data originate in a study of Ad26.COV2.S vaccination and SARS-CoV-2 variants. The study, taken as a whole, reports: The authors reported substantial breadth in spike-specific CD8+ and CD4+ T cell responses after vaccination. Placebo recipients trailed vaccine recipients in spike-specific TCR breadth. The study found similar non-spike TCR breadth in vaccine and placebo recipients. Measurements of TCR breadth and depth may have given underestimates of the total T cell responses.

The table came from immunoSEQ multiplex PCR; TCRdb's copy has only in-frame clones and leaves some out. The profile covers more than 150,000 clones, with roughly 85% appearing a single time and around 6.3% taken by the ten largest. The V end lost 0 bases, the J end lost 7 bases, and 7 bases lay between the germline ends. The CDR3 contains 13 residues. From germline, CDR1 is MNHNS and CDR2 SASEGT. Sequenced here: peripheral blood, sampled after recovery from COVID-19. The V call is TRBV6-1, the J call TRBJ1-5; no clear D gene. The sequence came from a human donor who had recovered from COVID-19. The CDR3 DNA reads as TGTGCCAGCAGTGAAGCTCCGGGGCAGCCCCAGCATTTT. Translation gives CASSEAPGQPQHF.